These 16 T cell receptor beta chains were all obtained from the same sample, sequenced in a study of blood T cell repertoires in COVID-19. The table came from immunoSEQ multiplex PCR; TCRdb's copy has only in-frame clones and leaves some out. Of fewer than 200,000 clones listed, about nine tenths are singletons. The sequencing input was peripheral blood. These receptors came from a man in his 60s with acute or convalescent COVID-19.

This clone has just a few counts. V is TRBV2 and J is TRBJ2-7; 8 bases align to TRBD2. This CDR3 has 16 amino acids. Germline lookup yields CDR1 SNHLY and CDR2 FYNNEI. After removal of 5 bases from V and 2 bases from J, the junction contained 11 bases not matched to a gene. CDR3: CASSRTRTSSPYEQYF. In DNA form, the CDR3 reads TGTGCCAGCAGTCGTACACGGACTAGCAGTCCCTACGAGCAGTACTTC.

This chain joins TRBV6-1 and TRBJ1-2, with 9 bases lining up with TRBD1. CDR1 MNHNS and CDR2 SASEGT come from the germline V gene. Unmatched junction bases numbered 6, after V lost 3 bases and J lost 4 bases. This CDR3 has 15 residues. The CDR3 here is CASSEILQGAYGYTF. The CDR3 DNA is TGTGCCAGCAGTGAGATCCTACAGGGGGCCTATGGCTACACCTTC.

The rearrangement links TRBV6-4 to TRBJ2-1; TRBD2 agrees at 11 bases. CDR3 length: 15 residues. V shed 6 bases and J 8 bases; nucleotides not matched to a gene: 9. The germline gives CDR1 MRHNA, CDR2 SNTAGT. CDR3 sequence (DNA): TGTGCCAGCAGGGCCACTAGCGGGAGTAGGTATGAGCAGTTCTTC. Its protein product is CASRATSGSRYEQFF.

The chain recombines TRBV29-1 with TRBJ2-3, with TRBD1 matching over 10 bases. This CDR3 has 15 residues. Germline V CDR1 and CDR2: SQVTM, ANQGSEA. Trimming cost V 5 bases and J 0 bases; bases outside gene matches: 5. DNA of the CDR3: TGCAGCGTTTTAGGGACAGGGGCTAGCACAGATACGCAGTATTTT. Translation: CSVLGTGASTDTQYF.

The chain employs TRBV30 and TRBJ1-2; D is undetermined. V was cut by 3 bases and J by 8 bases, with 16 bases left in between. Germline-derived CDR1 and CDR2 are GTSNPN and SVGIG (reference sequence). The CDR3 has 13 residues. As DNA, the CDR3 is TGTGCCTGGAGGGTACCCCCCCTACGGGGCTACACCTTC. It codes for CAWRVPPLRGYTF.

A word on this clone: Other DNA sequences of this sample code for an identical CDR3. The chain has TRBV12-3 or TRBV12-4 and TRBJ1-1; D is unclear. The length of the CDR3 is 12 residues. Trimming took 6 bases from V and 5 from J, leaving 10 bases between them. CDR3 in amino acids: CASSPTGTEAFF. The CDR3 coding sequence is TGTGCCAGCAGCCCCACGGGGACTGAAGCTTTCTTT.

The CDR3 is CASSYLGATEAFF. DNA of the CDR3: TGTGCCAGTAGCTATCTGGGGGCGACTGAAGCTTTCTTT. The rearrangement links TRBV19 to TRBJ1-1; possible D gene TRBD1, 6 bases. Trimming took off 6 bases at V and 5 bases at J, with 13 bases between the two ends. The germline gives CDR1 LNHDA, CDR2 SQIVND (reference sequence). The CDR3 runs to 13 residues.

V and J are TRBV7-3 and TRBJ2-1; 12 nucleotides line up with TRBD1. Germline trimming cut 5 bases from V and 2 bases from J; bases unmatched to any gene: 1. CDR1 is SGHTA, CDR2 FQGTGA, per germline. This CDR3 region has 15 residues. CDR3 nucleotide sequence: TGTGCCAGCAGCGGGACAGGGGGCGCCTACAATGAGCAGTTCTTC. The encoded protein is CASSGTGGAYNEQFF.

This clone was counted between two and nine times. The rearrangement uses TRBV29-1 and TRBJ1-5, with D tentatively TRBD1 (6 bases). Deletions cut 4 bases from V and 6 bases from J, with 13 bases between. The germline CDR1 and CDR2 sequences are SQVTM and ANQGSEA. The CDR3 covers 13 residues. This CDR3 reads CSVVAGGGQPQHF. CDR3 nucleotides: TGCAGCGTTGTCGCGGGGGGCGGTCAGCCCCAGCATTTT.

The chain joins TRBV9 to TRBJ1-3, with D perhaps matching TRBD1 (6 bases). In germline, CDR1 is SGDLS, CDR2 YYNGEE. V was shortened by 4 bases and J by 0 bases, with 11 bases between the two germline ends. This CDR3 has 15 residues. The CDR3 reads CASSRQGHSGNTIYF. The CDR3 DNA sequence: TGTGCCAGCAGCCGGCAGGGGCACTCTGGAAACACCATATATTTT.

In the case of this clone: This sample also contains other DNA sequences that code for the same CDR3. This sequence joins TRBV9 and TRBJ1-1, with TRBD1 matching 7 bases. Germline CDR1 reads SGDLS; CDR2 reads YYNGEE. The CDR3 sequence is 13 residues long. V shed 0 bases and J 4 bases; nucleotides not matched to a gene: 0. CDR3 in amino acids: CASSVGDSTEAFF. The CDR3, as DNA: TGTGCCAGCAGCGTAGGGGACAGCACTGAAGCTTTCTTT.

V gene TRBV30 combines with J gene TRBJ1-1; TRBD1 is a possible D gene (5 bases). The CDR3 loop spans 13 amino acids. Trimming removed 2 bases from V and 1 base from J, with 8 bases in between. CDR1 and CDR2 (germline): GTSNPN, SVGIG (reference sequence). CDR3 sequence reads: CAWSPDRNTEAFF. The CDR3 DNA reads as TGTGCCTGGAGTCCTGACAGGAACACTGAAGCTTTCTTT. Complete variable domain (other parts from reference TRBV30 and TRBJ1-1): SQTIHQWPATLVQPVGSPLSLECTVEGTSNPNLYWYRQAAGRGLQLLFYSVGIGQISSEVPQNLSASRPQDRQFILSSKKLLLSDSGFYLCAWSPDRNTEAFFGQGTRLTVV.

The chain joins TRBV10-3 to TRBJ1-3; no definite D call. This CDR3 has 17 amino acids. Trimming removed 3 bases at V and 0 bases at J, with 15 bases between. Per the germline V gene, CDR1 is ENHRY and CDR2 is SYGVKD. The CDR3, as DNA: TGTGCCATCAGTGATTTTAGTGCGGCCCTCTCTGGAAACACCATATATTTT. It is translated as CAISDFSAALSGNTIYF.

This chain connects TRBV27 to TRBJ2-7; no firm D call. CDR3 length: 15 amino acids. The germline CDR1 and CDR2 sequences are MNHEY and SMNVEV (reference sequence). V dropped 5 bases and J dropped 0 bases, with 14 bases sitting between them. The CDR3 loop reads CASSPRRLLSYEQYF. For the CDR3, the DNA is TGTGCCAGCAGTCCCAGGCGCTTACTCTCCTACGAGCAGTACTTC.

This clone was seen more than once but under ten times. DNA of the CDR3: TGCAGCGTTCCTACCGGGACAGGGAAACGCGAGCAGTACGTC. Amino acid sequence: CSVPTGTGKREQYV. The J gene is TRBJ2-7, the V gene TRBV29-1; 9 bases are shared with TRBD1. This CDR3 has 14 residues. The germline V gene has CDR1 SQVTM and CDR2 ANQGSEA. With V trimmed by 5 bases and J by 6 bases, 11 bases remained unmatched.

The chain is built from TRBV9 and TRBJ2-1, with 8 bases aligning to TRBD1. Germline V gene lookup returns CDR1 SGDLS and CDR2 YYNGEE. J was trimmed by 4 bases and V by 4 bases; bases with no gene match: 4. The CDR3 extends over 14 amino acids. The CDR3 loop is CASSPWTGYNEQFF. The CDR3 coding sequence is TGTGCCAGCAGCCCCTGGACAGGGTACAATGAGCAGTTCTTC. The full variable domain, rest sourced from reference TRBV9 and TRBJ2-1, is DSGVTQTPKHLITATGQRVTLRCSPRSGDLSVYWYQQSLDQGLQFLIQYYNGEERAKGNILERFSAQQFPDLHSELNLSSLELGDSALYFCASSPWTGYNEQFFGPGTRLTVL.